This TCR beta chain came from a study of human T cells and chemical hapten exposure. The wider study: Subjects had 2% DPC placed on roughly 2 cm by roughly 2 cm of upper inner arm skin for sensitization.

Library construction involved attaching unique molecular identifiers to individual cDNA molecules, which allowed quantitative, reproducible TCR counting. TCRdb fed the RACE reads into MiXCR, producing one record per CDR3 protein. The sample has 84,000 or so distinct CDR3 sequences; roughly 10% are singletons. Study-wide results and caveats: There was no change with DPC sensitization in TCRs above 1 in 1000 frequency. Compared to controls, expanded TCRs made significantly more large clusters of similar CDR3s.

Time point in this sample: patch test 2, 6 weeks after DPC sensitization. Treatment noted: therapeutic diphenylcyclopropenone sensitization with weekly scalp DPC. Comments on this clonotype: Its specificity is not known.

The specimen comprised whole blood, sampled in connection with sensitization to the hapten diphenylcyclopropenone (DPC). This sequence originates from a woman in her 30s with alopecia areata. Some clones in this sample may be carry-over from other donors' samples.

CDR3 sequence (DNA): TGTGCCAGCAGCCGGGACAGTCTCCTCTATGGCTACACCTTC. It specifies CASSRDSLLYGYTF. V usage is TRBV5-4 and J usage is TRBJ1-2; 7 nucleotides agree with TRBD1. Germline CDR1 SGHNT, CDR2 YYREEE (reference sequence). The CDR3 contains 14 residues. Trimming at V came to 4 bases and at J to 4 bases, leaving 7 bases not matched to a gene. Full variable domain (missing parts from reference TRBV5-4 and TRBJ1-2): ETGVTQSPTHLIKTRGQQVTLRCSSQSGHNTVSWYQQALGQGPQFIFQYYREEENGRGNFPPRFSGLQFPNYSSELNVNALELDDSALYLCASSRDSLLYGYTFGSGTRLTVV.